This T cell receptor beta chain came from a study of blood T cell repertoires in COVID-19. In the source study's methods: Estimation of nucleated cell counts was performed using reference gene primer amplification. Sequencing used immunoSEQ multiplex PCR; TCRdb keeps in-frame clones, though not all of them. V, J and clone size derive from that table, while D and trimming were established from the DNA sequence. This table holds more than 350,000 clones, more than 80% found once. This sequence originates from a woman in her 30s with COVID-19, enrolled during active disease. The specimen sequenced was peripheral blood.

CDR3 residues: CASSLVRAGGSYGYTF. DNA for the CDR3: TGTGCCAGCAGCTTGGTGCGGGCCGGAGGTAGCTATGGCTACACCTTC. V usage is TRBV5-4 and J usage is TRBJ1-2; D uncertain. The ends were cut back, 0 bases at V and 4 bases at J, with 16 bases in the middle. This CDR3 region has 16 residues. Germline V gives CDR1 SGHNT, CDR2 YYREEE (reference sequence).